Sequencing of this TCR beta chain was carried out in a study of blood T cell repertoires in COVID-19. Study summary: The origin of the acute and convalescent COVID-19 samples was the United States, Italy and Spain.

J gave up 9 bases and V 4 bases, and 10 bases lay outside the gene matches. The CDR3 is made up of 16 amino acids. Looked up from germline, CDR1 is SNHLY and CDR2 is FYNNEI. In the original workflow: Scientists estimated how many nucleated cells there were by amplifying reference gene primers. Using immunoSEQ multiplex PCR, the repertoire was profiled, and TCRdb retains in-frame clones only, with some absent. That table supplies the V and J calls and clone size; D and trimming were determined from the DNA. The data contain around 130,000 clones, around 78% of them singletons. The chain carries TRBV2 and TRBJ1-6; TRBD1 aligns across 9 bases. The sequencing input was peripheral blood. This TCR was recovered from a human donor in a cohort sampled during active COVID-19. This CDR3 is CASSVGGQGDGSPLHF. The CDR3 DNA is TGTGCCAGCAGTGTTGGGGGACAGGGCGATGGTTCACCCCTCCACTTT.